The 25 T cell receptor beta chains listed next were all sequenced from one sample in a study of cytomegalovirus exposure and HLA in healthy donors. The study ran its PCR with 60 Vbeta and 13 Jbeta primers. Profiled with immunoSEQ multiplex PCR; TCRdb holds only in-frame clones, not every one. The table lists over 150,000 clones, about 84% of them singletons. Material for sequencing was PBMCs. All receptors come from a young man in good health and CMV-seronegative.

V is TRBV2 and J is TRBJ1-4; TRBD1 is a possible D gene (5 bases). The V end lost 7 bases, the J end lost 7 bases, and 13 bases lay between the germline ends. Germline CDR1 reads SNHLY; CDR2 reads FYNNEI. The CDR3 covers 13 residues. CDR3 sequence: CASNSGLAEKLFF. CDR3 DNA sequence: TGTGCCAGCAATTCAGGGCTGGCTGAAAAACTGTTTTTT.

The chain links TRBV2 to TRBJ2-5, with 8 bases fitting TRBD2. CDR3 length equals 15 residues. Germline V gene data show CDR1 as SNHLY and CDR2 as FYNNEI. Trimming took 4 bases from V and 4 from J; bases not matched to a gene: 8. The CDR3 nucleotides read TGTGCCAGCAGTGTATCGGGACTAGAACGAGAGACCCAGTACTTC. It translates to CASSVSGLERETQYF.

The CDR3 DNA sequence: TGTGCCAGTAGTAACACAGGGTCCACCGGGGAGCTGTTTTTT. Its protein is CASSNTGSTGELFF. The chain couples TRBV19 to TRBJ2-2; D is possibly TRBD1 (6 bases). The CDR3 covers 14 residues. V was cut by 4 bases and J by 4 bases, with 10 bases left in between. Germline V gives CDR1 LNHDA, CDR2 SQIVND (reference sequence).

The rearrangement links TRBV5-1 to TRBJ1-2, with a weak D call TRBD1 (5 bases). The germline gives CDR1 SGHRS, CDR2 YFSETQ. The CDR3 totals 16 residues. The V and J ends lost 4 bases and 7 bases respectively, with 23 bases between them. The CDR3 spells CASSQTWGYLIGGYTF. The DNA of the CDR3 is TGCGCCAGCAGCCAGACGTGGGGCTACCTAATCGGTGGCTACACCTTC. The full variable domain, in which reference TRBV5-1 and TRBJ1-2 provide the parts outside the CDR3, is KAGVTQTPRYLIKTRGQQVTLSCSPISGHRSVSWYQQTPGQGLQFLFEYFSETQRNKGNFPGRFSGRQFSNSRSEMNVSTLELGDSALYLCASSQTWGYLIGGYTFGSGTRLTVV.

The chain is built from TRBV25-1 and TRBJ2-1; TRBD2 aligns across 15 bases. The CDR3 has 14 amino acids. Trimming took 9 bases from V and 11 from J; bases not matched to a gene: 8. The germline CDR1 and CDR2 sequences are MGHDK and SYGVNS. In nucleotides, the CDR3 is TGTGCCAGTTACCAGGGACTAGCGGGGGGAAAGCAGTTCTTC. This translates into CASYQGLAGGKQFF.

The CDR3 region has the DNA TGTGCCAGCAGTGCCCGACAGGGTTTTGAGACCCAGTACTTC. Its translation: CASSARQGFETQYF. V is TRBV27 and J is TRBJ2-5; TRBD1 matches at 7 bases. The CDR3 totals 14 residues. Trimming cost V 5 bases and J 5 bases; bases outside gene matches: 8. The germline V gene has CDR1 MNHEY and CDR2 SMNVEV (reference sequence).

The table lists this clone with a count of one. V and J are TRBV29-1 and TRBJ2-7; D might be TRBD2 (6 bases). The germline CDR1 and CDR2 sequences are SQVTM and ANQGSEA. The length of the CDR3 is 13 residues. Trimming pared 6 bases from V and 4 bases from J, leaving 16 bases between. The CDR3 loop is CSVEGEDLYEQYF. The CDR3 bases are TGCAGCGTGGAGGGTGAAGACTTATACGAGCAGTACTTC.

The chain recombines TRBV2 with TRBJ2-4, with D tentatively TRBD2 (7 bases). The CDR3 is 18 residues long. Germline V gene lookup returns CDR1 SNHLY and CDR2 FYNNEI. The V and J ends lost 7 bases and 9 bases respectively, with 31 bases between them. In nucleotides, the CDR3 is TGTGCCAGCAAATTATCGGGGGGCTTGGATAATAAAGGAGTCATTCAGTACTTC. Translation: CASKLSGGLDNKGVIQYF.

The V call is TRBV20-1, the J call TRBJ2-1, with D maybe TRBD2 (5 bases). V was shortened by 3 bases and J by 11 bases, with 8 bases between the two germline ends. CDR1 DFQATT and CDR2 SNEGSKA come from the germline V gene (reference sequence). This CDR3 spans 10 amino acids. The CDR3 DNA is TGCAGTGCTAGGAGGGATCAGCAGTTCTTC. This translates into CSARRDQQFF.

This clone was seen more than once but under ten times. The chain recombines TRBV6-5 with TRBJ2-5, with D possibly being TRBD1 (5 bases). The germline gives CDR1 MNHEY, CDR2 SVGAGI. This CDR3 is 14 amino acids long. V was pared by 6 bases and J by 5 bases, with 16 bases between. The CDR3 DNA follows: TGTGCCAGCAGCTCCTATCAGGGTTGGGAGACCCAGTACTTC. Residues: CASSSYQGWETQYF.

This rearrangement joins TRBV5-4 to TRBJ2-7; possible D gene TRBD1, 5 bases. The CDR3 extends over 12 amino acids. Germline V gene data show CDR1 as SGHNT and CDR2 as YYREEE (reference sequence). V was clipped by 4 bases and J by 5 bases, with 10 bases between them. CDR3 residues: CASSPEGDEQYF. CDR3 DNA sequence: TGTGCCAGCAGCCCCGAAGGGGACGAGCAGTACTTC.

This chain links TRBV7-2 with TRBJ2-7; D is unresolved. Trimming left V 7 bases short and J 3 bases short, with 10 bases between. Germline assignment: CDR1 SGHTA and CDR2 FQGNSA. The CDR3 covers 12 residues. In nucleotides, the CDR3 is TGTGCCAGCACCTCAAACTACTACGAGCAGTACTTC. It codes for CASTSNYYEQYF.

The CDR3, as DNA: TGCGCCGTCGGGACAAATAGCAATCAGCCCCAGCATTTT. It specifies CAVGTNSNQPQHF. The gene calls are TRBV10-2 and TRBJ1-5; the D gene is possibly TRBD1 (6 bases). CDR1 WSHSY and CDR2 SAAADI come from the germline V gene. V shed 11 bases and J shed 0 bases, with 11 bases lying between them. There are 13 residues in the CDR3.

The rearrangement links TRBV27 to TRBJ2-7; possible D gene TRBD1, 5 bases. Trimming removed 2 bases from V and 1 base from J, with 6 bases in between. This CDR3 is 13 amino acids long. Germline V CDR1 and CDR2: MNHEY, SMNVEV (reference sequence). In DNA form, the CDR3 reads TGTGCCAGCAGTTTAGACAGTTCCTACGAGCAGTACTTC. Translating gives CASSLDSSYEQYF.

This sequence joins TRBV12-5 and TRBJ1-1, with 8 bases aligning to TRBD1. Germline CDR1 reads LGHNT; CDR2 reads FRNRAP. V lost 5 bases and J lost 1; bases outside the gene matches: 12. This CDR3 region has 17 residues. CDR3 amino acids: CASGIDRGRVWNTEAFF. CDR3 nucleotides: TGTGCTAGTGGTATTGACAGGGGCAGAGTGTGGAACACTGAAGCTTTCTTT.

V and J are TRBV2 and TRBJ2-2, with D maybe TRBD1 (6 bases). CDR3 length: 17 residues. CDR1 SNHLY and CDR2 FYNNEI come from the germline V gene. The V and J ends lost 6 bases and 0 bases respectively, with 17 bases between them. The CDR3 spells CASRTPWGHPNTGELFF. The CDR3 coding sequence is TGTGCCAGCAGAACCCCCTGGGGACACCCGAACACCGGGGAGCTGTTTTTT. Supplemented by reference TRBV2 and TRBJ2-2, the full variable domain reads EPEVTQTPSHQVTQMGQEVILRCVPISNHLYFYWYRQILGQKVEFLVSFYNNEISEKSEIFDDQFSVERPDGSNFTLKIRSTKLEDSAMYFCASRTPWGHPNTGELFFGEGSRLTVL.

The V and J genes are TRBV6-1 and TRBJ2-3; 7 bases fit TRBD2. V gave up 2 bases and J gave up 7 bases; unmatched junction bases: 15. The CDR3 is 17 amino acids. Germline lookup yields CDR1 MNHNS and CDR2 SASEGT. The CDR3 nucleotides are TGTGCCAGCAGTGAAAACCCCACGGGGCAGCGGGGCAATACGCAGTATTTT. Translated: CASSENPTGQRGNTQYF.

The rearrangement uses TRBV2 and TRBJ2-1; tentative D call: TRBD1 (6 bases). In germline, CDR1 is SNHLY, CDR2 FYNNEI. The CDR3 spans 18 residues. Trimming stripped 7 bases from V and 5 bases from J, with 27 bases between. The CDR3 reads CASTPTLNRAGGNNEQFF. The CDR3 DNA sequence: TGTGCCAGCACCCCAACCCTTAACAGGGCCGGCGGCAACAATGAGCAGTTCTTC.

V gene TRBV2 combines with J gene TRBJ2-1, with 11 bases matching TRBD2. The germline gives CDR1 SNHLY, CDR2 FYNNEI. V was clipped by 5 bases and J by 10 bases; unmatched bases: 7. The CDR3 covers 14 residues. CDR3 sequence (DNA): TGTGCCAGCAGTAATAGCGGGGGGGCGGGGGAGCAGTTCTTC. Protein: CASSNSGGAGEQFF.

The rearrangement uses TRBV7-9 and TRBJ2-2; TRBD1 might be the D (6 bases). CDR3 length: 13 amino acids. V was pared by 6 bases and J by 1 base, with 6 bases between. Germline V gives CDR1 SEHNR, CDR2 FQNEAQ (reference sequence). DNA of the CDR3: TGTGCCAGCAGGGGACAGAACACCGGGGAGCTGTTTTTT. Protein product: CASRGQNTGELFF.

On this clone itself: The junction departs from the called germline gene at one end, perhaps through a read error. The chain employs TRBV6-1 and TRBJ2-3; tentatively, D is TRBD2 (5 bases). This CDR3 is built from 15 residues. The germline V gene encodes CDR1 MNHNS and CDR2 SASEGT. The CDR3 region has the DNA TGTGCCAGCAGCCCAACTCTAGCTCTTGCACGAGCCCAGCTTTTT. Its translation is CASSPTLALARAQLF.

The J gene is TRBJ1-1, the V gene TRBV2; 8 bases map to TRBD1. Per germline, CDR1 SNHLY and CDR2 FYNNEI. V lost 5 bases, J lost 3 bases, and 11 bases stayed unmatched. The CDR3 spans 16 residues. The CDR3 DNA follows: TGTGCCAGCAGTCCAATTCCGACAGGGGAGGACACTGAAGCTTTCTTT. Translation gives CASSPIPTGEDTEAFF.

The chain combines TRBV7-8 with TRBJ1-1; TRBD1 matches at 7 bases. CDR3 length equals 14 residues. J lost 5 bases, V lost 3 bases, and 6 bases had no gene match. Looked up from germline, CDR1 is SGHVS and CDR2 is FQNEAQ. CDR3 nucleotide sequence: TGTGCCAGCAGCTTGACAGGGCCGGGGACTGAAGCTTTCTTT. Encoded protein: CASSLTGPGTEAFF.

This sequence joins TRBV6-5 and TRBJ2-5, with D maybe TRBD1 (6 bases). Trimming pared 4 bases from V and 0 bases from J, leaving 15 bases between. The germline V gene has CDR1 MNHEY and CDR2 SVGAGI. There are 16 residues in the CDR3. Written as DNA, the CDR3 is TGTGCCAGCAGTTTAACCGGGACAAAGTACCAAGAGACCCAGTACTTC. The encoded protein is CASSLTGTKYQETQYF.

The J gene is TRBJ1-3, the V gene TRBV2, with D unresolved. Trimming stripped 6 bases from V and 4 bases from J, with 10 bases between. Germline V gene data show CDR1 as SNHLY and CDR2 as FYNNEI. There are 13 residues in the CDR3. CDR3 coding DNA: TGTGCCAGCAGAGAGCGGGGAGGAAACACCATATATTTT. It translates to CASRERGGNTIYF.